This entry lists 26 T cell receptor beta chains sequenced from one sample in a study of OX40 agonist ivuxolimab in advanced cancers. The data were produced by immunoSEQ multiplex PCR, yet TCRdb's version contains in-frame clones alone and is incomplete. The data contain fewer than 30,000 clones, 75% to 85% of them singletons. The starting material was CD4+ or CD8+ T cells sorted from blood, obtained in a trial of the OX40 agonist ivuxolimab. The receptors here all came from an adult with an advanced solid tumor such as melanoma, head and neck, liver or kidney cancer.

This chain links TRBV2 with TRBJ2-5, with D possibly matching TRBD2 (6 bases). Per the germline V gene, CDR1 is SNHLY and CDR2 is FYNNEI. With 1 base removed from V and 1 base from J, the gap between germline ends came to 13 bases. The CDR3 runs to 16 residues. CDR3 amino acids: CASSEEGLKTQETQYF. CDR3 nucleotides: TGTGCCAGCAGTGAAGAGGGACTCAAGACCCAAGAGACCCAGTACTTC. The entire variable domain, with the rest obtained from reference TRBV2 and TRBJ2-5, is as follows: EPEVTQTPSHQVTQMGQEVILRCVPISNHLYFYWYRQILGQKVEFLVSFYNNEISEKSEIFDDQFSVERPDGSNFTLKIRSTKLEDSAMYFCASSEEGLKTQETQYFGPGTRLLVL.

The chain employs TRBV7-2 and TRBJ2-1; 7 nucleotides align to TRBD1. The J segment lost 1 base and the V segment lost 3 bases, leaving 0 bases of the junction unmatched. Per the germline V gene, CDR1 is SGHTA and CDR2 is FQGNSA. The CDR3 is made up of 14 amino acids. In DNA, the CDR3 is TGTGCCAGCAGCTTGACAGGGTCCTACAATGAGCAGTTCTTC. Its protein is CASSLTGSYNEQFF.

The rearrangement uses TRBV28 and TRBJ1-3; 7 bases agree with TRBD1. CDR3 length equals 17 residues. Germline CDR1 MDHEN, CDR2 SYDVKM. Germline trimming cut 3 bases from V and 0 bases from J; bases unmatched to any gene: 8. The CDR3 DNA reads TGTGCCAGCAGTTTGGTCGGGACAGCGAACTCTGGAAACACCATATATTTT. Amino acid sequence: CASSLVGTANSGNTIYF.

CDR3 nucleotide sequence: TGTGCCAGCAGCGAAGGCCCGACTAGCGGGGGGACAGATACGCAGTATTTT. Translation gives CASSEGPTSGGTDTQYF. The rearrangement joins TRBV13 to TRBJ2-3; the match to TRBD2 covers 13 bases. Germline V gene data show CDR1 as PRHDT and CDR2 as FYEKMQ (reference sequence). The CDR3 sequence is 17 residues long. Unmatched junction bases numbered 8, after V lost 5 bases and J lost 3 bases.

J is TRBJ2-5 and V is TRBV9; TRBD1 agrees at 7 bases. With 0 bases clipped from V and 4 bases from J, the junction kept 3 bases outside the gene matches. Germline CDR1 reads SGDLS; CDR2 reads YYNGEE. The CDR3 is made up of 14 amino acids. The CDR3 spells CASSVGGQTETQYF. The CDR3 nucleotides read TGTGCCAGCAGCGTAGGGGGACAGACAGAGACCCAGTACTTC.

This clone has more than one count but fewer than ten. The chain links TRBV7-3 to TRBJ2-1; TRBD1 or TRBD2 may be the D gene (6 bases each). The germline V gene encodes CDR1 SGHTA and CDR2 FQGTGA. The V end lost 1 base, the J end lost 5 bases, and 18 bases lay between the germline ends. The CDR3 is 17 amino acids. The CDR3 reads CASSLMRYGGRNNEQFF. The CDR3 region has the DNA TGTGCCAGCAGCTTAATGAGATACGGGGGCCGGAACAATGAGCAGTTCTTC.

The gene calls are TRBV25-1 and TRBJ1-1; no clear D gene. The CDR3 is made up of 13 amino acids. Germline V CDR1 and CDR2: MGHDK, SYGVNS. Trimming left V 5 bases short and J 2 bases short, with 9 bases between. The CDR3 DNA follows: TGTGCCAGCAGTTTCGATGGCAACACTGAAGCTTTCTTT. This codes for CASSFDGNTEAFF. Together with reference TRBV25-1 and TRBJ1-1, the CDR3 gives the full variable domain: EADIYQTPRYLVIGTGKKITLECSQTMGHDKMYWYQQDPGMELHLIHYSYGVNSTEKGDLSSESTVSRIRTEHFPLTLESARPSHTSQYLCASSFDGNTEAFFGQGTRLTVV.

The chain joins TRBV4-1 to TRBJ2-5; the D gene is possibly TRBD2 (5 bases). Germline V gene lookup returns CDR1 MGHRA and CDR2 YSYEKL. With 1 base removed from V and 1 base from J, the gap between germline ends came to 10 bases. The CDR3 is made up of 15 amino acids. The DNA for the CDR3 is TGCGCCAGCAGCCAAGGGCCCAGCGGCCAAGAGACCCAGTACTTC. It encodes CASSQGPSGQETQYF.

The chain joins TRBV30 to TRBJ2-1, with D possibly matching TRBD2 (5 bases). Germline-derived CDR1 and CDR2 are GTSNPN and SVGIG (reference sequence). V lost 4 bases, J lost 2 bases, and 18 bases lay in between. CDR3 length: 16 amino acids. This CDR3 reads CAWTSRGAPAYNEQFF. CDR3 coding DNA: TGTGCCTGGACCTCCCGGGGAGCCCCAGCCTACAATGAGCAGTTCTTC.

The chain employs TRBV9 and TRBJ2-3; D perhaps matches TRBD2 (5 bases). CDR1 is SGDLS and CDR2 is YYNGEE in the germline V gene. The CDR3 has 16 residues. Trimming took off 4 bases at V and 0 bases at J, with 15 bases between the two ends. CDR3 loop: CASSPSAGTSTDTQYF. The CDR3 DNA follows: TGTGCCAGCAGCCCTTCCGCGGGTACTAGCACAGATACGCAGTATTTT.

The chain combines TRBV7-3 with TRBJ2-3; D might be TRBD2 (6 bases). Per germline, CDR1 SGHTA and CDR2 FQGTGA. The V gene lost 0 bases and the J gene lost 1 base, with 8 bases spanning the gap. This CDR3 spans 15 amino acids. CDR3 residues: CASSLTGGRTDTQYF. CDR3 DNA: TGTGCCAGCAGCTTAACCGGGGGACGCACAGATACGCAGTATTTT.

For this clone: A read error may explain this, as a much larger clone is one base away. This sequence joins TRBV9 and TRBJ2-3; the D gene is possibly TRBD2 (7 bases). The V gene's germline CDR1 is SGDLS and CDR2 YYNGEE. The CDR3 is 16 residues long. Trimming removed 3 bases from V and 6 bases from J, with 20 bases in between. The CDR3 is CASSAEGGRAGDTQYF. Written as DNA, the CDR3 is TGTGCCAGCAGCGCCGAGGGGGGGCGGGCTGGGGATACGCAGTATTTT.

The chain has TRBV14 and TRBJ1-2; 7 bases align to TRBD1. The ends lost 6 bases at V and 6 bases at J; junction bases unmatched: 10. The CDR3 loop spans 14 amino acids. Germline CDR1 reads SGHDN; CDR2 reads FVKESK. CDR3 nucleotide sequence: TGTGCCAGCAGTTCAATGACAGGGAGGAATGGCTACACCTTC. It yields the protein CASSSMTGRNGYTF.

The chain links TRBV5-1 to TRBJ2-7, with D possibly TRBD1 on 5 matching bases. This CDR3 comprises 14 residues. CDR1 and CDR2 from the germline V gene are SGHRS and YFSETQ. V lost 0 bases to trimming and J lost 4 bases, with 11 bases between them. CDR3 in DNA: TGCGCCAGCAGCTTGGCAGGACATGCGTACGAGCAGTACTTC. As protein: CASSLAGHAYEQYF.

The CDR3 region is CASSPYKFGETQYF. CDR3 nucleotide sequence: TGTGCCAGCAGCCCCTATAAGTTCGGGGAGACCCAGTACTTC. The V call is TRBV7-9, the J call TRBJ2-5; the D is unclear. CDR1 and CDR2 (germline): SEHNR, FQNEAQ (reference sequence). The CDR3 totals 14 residues. Trimming shortened V by 5 bases and J by 5 bases, and 15 bases separated the two germline ends. Filled out from reference TRBV7-9 and TRBJ2-5, the complete variable domain reads DTGVSQNPRHKITKRGQNVTFRCDPISEHNRLYWYRQTLGQGPEFLTYFQNEAQLEKSRLLSDRFSAERPKGSFSTLEIQRTEQGDSAMYLCASSPYKFGETQYFGPGTRLLVL.

The chain recombines TRBV6-1 with TRBJ1-5; the D is unclear. The V gene lost 2 bases and the J gene lost 3 bases, with 11 bases spanning the gap. There are 15 residues in the CDR3. CDR1 is MNHNS, CDR2 SASEGT, per germline. Here the CDR3 reads CASSEPYSPNQPQHF. Written as DNA, the CDR3 is TGTGCCAGCAGTGAACCATACAGTCCCAATCAGCCCCAGCATTTT.

This chain uses TRBV5-5 with TRBJ2-7; no firm D call. V was cut by 4 bases and J by 4 bases, with 15 bases left in between. The germline V gene encodes CDR1 SGHKS and CDR2 YYEKEE (reference sequence). The CDR3 totals 14 residues. CDR3 region: CASSPPTHQYEQYF. CDR3 DNA sequence: TGTGCCAGCAGCCCGCCGACACACCAATACGAGCAGTACTTC.

V and J are TRBV11-2 and TRBJ2-5; D gene ambiguous. V shed 1 base and J shed 4 bases, with 1 base lying between them. The CDR3 covers 11 residues. Germline V gene sequence: CDR1 SGHAT, CDR2 FQNNGV. This chain's CDR3 is CASSLGETQYF. CDR3 coding DNA: TGTGCCAGCAGCTTAGGAGAGACCCAGTACTTC.

This clone was seen repeatedly, ten times or more. The chain has TRBV7-6 and TRBJ2-2, with a possible D match to TRBD1 (5 bases). V was clipped by 2 bases and J by 3 bases, with 19 bases between them. This CDR3 region has 18 residues. Germline V CDR1 and CDR2: SGHVS, FNYEAQ. The CDR3 reads CASSLTGARTPYTGELFF. The DNA of the CDR3 is TGTGCCAGCAGCTTAACGGGTGCGAGGACACCCTACACCGGGGAGCTGTTTTTT. The full variable domain, completed using reference TRBV7-6 and TRBJ2-2, is GAGVSQSPRYKVTKRGQDVALRCDPISGHVSLYWYRQALGQGPEFLTYFNYEAQQDKSGLPNDRFSAERPEGSISTLTIQRTEQRDSAMYRCASSLTGARTPYTGELFFGEGSRLTVL.

V is TRBV19 and J is TRBJ2-3; TRBD2 agrees at 7 bases. J lost 2 bases, V lost 3 bases, and 5 bases had no gene match. The CDR3 length is 15 residues. The V gene's germline CDR1 is LNHDA and CDR2 SQIVND (reference sequence). The CDR3 is CASSIGGLPTDTQYF. The CDR3 DNA reads TGTGCCAGTAGTATCGGGGGACTACCCACAGATACGCAGTATTTT.

This rearrangement joins TRBV6-6 to TRBJ1-2; 9 positions match TRBD1. V dropped 6 bases and J dropped 8; count of bases not matched to a gene: 10. This CDR3 has 14 residues. Germline V gives CDR1 MNHNY, CDR2 SVGAGI (reference sequence). CDR3 bases: TGTGCCAGCAGCCCAAGGGACAGGGTTTCAGGCTACACCTTC. Encoded protein: CASSPRDRVSGYTF.

The chain recombines TRBV9 with TRBJ2-1; 10 positions match TRBD2. The germline V gene has CDR1 SGDLS and CDR2 YYNGEE. V was clipped by 0 bases and J by 6 bases; unmatched bases: 6. The CDR3 runs to 16 residues. The CDR3 reads CASSVEGLAGVNEQFF. The CDR3 region has the DNA TGTGCCAGCAGCGTAGAAGGGCTAGCGGGGGTCAATGAGCAGTTCTTC.

The chain employs TRBV28 and TRBJ1-5; 8 bases align to TRBD1. Germline V gene sequence: CDR1 MDHEN, CDR2 SYDVKM. The CDR3 has 15 residues. Trimming removed 6 bases from V and 4 bases from J; junction bases left unmatched: 8. Here the CDR3 reads CASRPTGARNQPQHF. CDR3 DNA sequence: TGTGCCAGCAGACCGACAGGGGCGAGGAATCAGCCCCAGCATTTT.

The rearrangement links TRBV4-2 to TRBJ2-1; 11 bases agree with TRBD2. V shed 0 bases and J 8 bases; nucleotides not matched to a gene: 3. CDR1 LGHNA and CDR2 YNFKEQ come from the germline V gene. The CDR3 contains 15 residues. The DNA of the CDR3 is TGTGCCAGCAGCCAAGAGGTTAGCGGGAGGGATGAGCAGTTCTTC. It yields the protein CASSQEVSGRDEQFF.

The CDR3 coding sequence is TGTGCCAGCAAAAATGCGCGCGGAGCCAACTACGAGCAGTACTTC. Amino acids: CASKNARGANYEQYF. This chain links TRBV27 with TRBJ2-7; D unresolved. CDR3 length equals 15 residues. Germline V gene lookup returns CDR1 MNHEY and CDR2 SMNVEV (reference sequence). Trimming left V 7 bases short and J 3 bases short, with 19 bases between.

The chain links TRBV4-2 to TRBJ1-5, with D hard to call. The CDR3 extends over 15 amino acids. The V end lost 0 bases, the J end lost 0 bases, and 6 bases lay between the germline ends. Germline values: CDR1 LGHNA, CDR2 YNFKEQ. The CDR3 DNA is TGTGCCAGCAGCCAAGACTGGTCTAGCAATCAGCCCCAGCATTTT. Protein product: CASSQDWSSNQPQHF.